Listed below are T cell receptor beta chains from one sample, sequenced in a study of blood T cell repertoires in COVID-19. The data were produced by immunoSEQ multiplex PCR, yet TCRdb's version contains in-frame clones alone and is incomplete. Of tens of thousands of clones listed, 65% to 85% are singletons. Sequences were obtained from peripheral blood. The receptor set was obtained from a woman in her sixties with acute or convalescent COVID-19. CDR3s leave out the opening cysteine and the closing phenylalanine or tryptophan. The order of the fields is V gene, J gene, CDR3 protein.

v_call: TRBV28; j_call: TRBJ1-4; cdr3_aa: ASSPGQINEKLF
v_call: TRBV2; j_call: TRBJ1-2; cdr3_aa: ASKHREGGYT
v_call: TRBV18; j_call: TRBJ1-1; cdr3_aa: ASSPTVSEAF
v_call: TRBV5-1; j_call: TRBJ2-3; cdr3_aa: ASSFIRTGEDTQY
v_call: TRBV4-1; j_call: TRBJ2-5; cdr3_aa: ASSQEASGGVSRETQY
v_call: TRBV5-6; j_call: TRBJ2-2; cdr3_aa: ASSLGQVNTGELF
v_call: TRBV4-1; j_call: TRBJ2-3; cdr3_aa: ASSRGTGIDTDTQY
v_call: TRBV10-3; j_call: TRBJ2-1; cdr3_aa: AIKTAGGSRNEQF
v_call: TRBV5-4; j_call: TRBJ2-1; cdr3_aa: ASSLDRGPYNEQF
v_call: TRBV27; j_call: TRBJ2-7; cdr3_aa: ASSPITGTGLREQY
v_call: TRBV18; j_call: TRBJ1-2; cdr3_aa: ASQGADYGYT
v_call: TRBV25-1; j_call: TRBJ1-5; cdr3_aa: ASRDAGQPQH
v_call: TRBV20-1; j_call: TRBJ1-1; cdr3_aa: SALYTEAF
v_call: TRBV3-1/TRBV3-2; j_call: TRBJ1-2; cdr3_aa: ASSHKGRVGYGYT
v_call: TRBV5-1; j_call: TRBJ1-4; cdr3_aa: ASSQSPWDNPTNEKLF
v_call: TRBV10-3; j_call: TRBJ1-2; cdr3_aa: AISHMPSNYGYT
v_call: TRBV25-1; j_call: TRBJ2-5; cdr3_aa: ASSERGLQETQY
v_call: TRBV19; j_call: TRBJ2-5; cdr3_aa: ASSNLAGDRQETQY
v_call: TRBV5-1; j_call: TRBJ1-1; cdr3_aa: ASSPGGTEAF
v_call: TRBV7-2; j_call: TRBJ2-2; cdr3_aa: ASSLTGATGELF
v_call: TRBV29-1; j_call: TRBJ1-2; cdr3_aa: SVRTDYGYT
v_call: TRBV24-1; j_call: TRBJ2-1; cdr3_aa: ATSDYRPLRDEQF
v_call: TRBV6-4; j_call: TRBJ2-1; cdr3_aa: ASSDYSLDRGIYNEQF
v_call: TRBV19; j_call: TRBJ1-5; cdr3_aa: ASSIDRGNQPQH
v_call: TRBV5-4; j_call: TRBJ1-2; cdr3_aa: ASSSTGGLGGYT
v_call: TRBV6-5; j_call: TRBJ2-2; cdr3_aa: ASTNRGYGGELF
v_call: TRBV18; j_call: TRBJ1-6; cdr3_aa: ASSPDSRSPLH
v_call: TRBV3-1/TRBV3-2; j_call: TRBJ1-2; cdr3_aa: ASSQDATGAPYGYT
v_call: TRBV5-4; j_call: TRBJ2-2; cdr3_aa: ASSLGITGELF
v_call: TRBV9; j_call: TRBJ1-4; cdr3_aa: ASSVGAGEEKLF
v_call: TRBV30; j_call: TRBJ1-1; cdr3_aa: AWKELMNTEAF
v_call: TRBV2; j_call: TRBJ2-3; cdr3_aa: ASSIEDRSTDTQY
v_call: TRBV15; j_call: TRBJ2-7; cdr3_aa: ATSRDFREQY
v_call: TRBV7-9; j_call: TRBJ2-5; cdr3_aa: ASSLLRPTGETQY
v_call: TRBV6-2/TRBV6-3; j_call: TRBJ1-1; cdr3_aa: ASSYGGDRGNAEAF
v_call: TRBV5-1; j_call: TRBJ1-2; cdr3_aa: ASSLEGQGSGYT
v_call: TRBV24-1; j_call: TRBJ1-2; cdr3_aa: ATSDLTGNGYT
v_call: TRBV6-6; j_call: TRBJ1-5; cdr3_aa: ASRTGVIQPQH
v_call: TRBV2; j_call: TRBJ1-1; cdr3_aa: ASRWTGNTEAF
v_call: TRBV24-1; j_call: TRBJ2-3; cdr3_aa: ATSDWSDTDTQY
v_call: TRBV4-3; j_call: TRBJ1-3; cdr3_aa: ASSHAGLNAGNTIY
v_call: TRBV6-2/TRBV6-3; j_call: TRBJ1-5; cdr3_aa: ASSLGRNRNQPQH
v_call: TRBV5-4; j_call: TRBJ1-1; cdr3_aa: ASSLGQGLVNTEAF
v_call: TRBV7-9; j_call: TRBJ2-7; cdr3_aa: ASRPDNSYEQY
v_call: TRBV7-2; j_call: TRBJ1-2; cdr3_aa: ASSLEAGRVGYT
v_call: TRBV6-2/TRBV6-3; j_call: TRBJ2-7; cdr3_aa: ASSYTGTTSYEQY
v_call: TRBV6-4; j_call: TRBJ1-2; cdr3_aa: ASRLRTGNEYGYT
v_call: TRBV5-1; j_call: TRBJ2-3; cdr3_aa: ASSLTGDTTDTQY
v_call: TRBV2; j_call: TRBJ1-4; cdr3_aa: ASARDSRPTTNEKLF
v_call: TRBV6-5; j_call: TRBJ2-1; cdr3_aa: ASRQPGLFNNEQF
v_call: TRBV10-3; j_call: TRBJ1-2; cdr3_aa: AIRIQGAANYGYT
v_call: TRBV2; j_call: TRBJ2-5; cdr3_aa: ASRPLQGAETQY